A selection of T cell receptor beta chains follows, all from one sample in a study of a mutant IDH1 vaccine in newly diagnosed glioma. Antigens of these TCRs are unknown. This table comes from immunoSEQ multiplex PCR, and its TCRdb copy is limited to in-frame clones, with some not included. The sample records 55,000 or so clones, roughly 91% being singletons. The material sequenced was PBMCs, taken from a glioma patient whose treatment included an IDH1 peptide vaccine. Every receptor here comes from a man in his fifties with glioma. The CDR3 runs from the conserved cysteine through the conserved F or W. Each record gives: J gene, clone size, V gene, D gene, CDR3 protein, CDR3 DNA. D genes are given only for firm matches. Expanded clones get a size class; other rows say once, few or many, or leave the size out.

>TRBJ2-7|-|TRBV7-9|-
CASSLQMARGEQYF
TGTGCCAGCAGTTTACAGATGGCTAGAGGCGAGCAGTACTTC
>TRBJ1-5|-|TRBV6-4|-
CASSPSGINSNQPQHF
TGTGCCAGCAGTCCCTCCGGGATCAATAGCAATCAGCCCCAGCATTTT
>TRBJ1-6|-|TRBV29-1|-
CSVGDGDANSPLHF
TGCAGCGTTGGGGACGGTGATGCTAATTCACCCCTCCACTTT
>TRBJ1-3|-|TRBV4-3|-
CASSQDAAGSGNTIYF
TGCGCCAGCAGCCAAGATGCCGCCGGCAGTGGGAACACCATATATTTT
>TRBJ1-1|-|TRBV30|TRBD1
CAWRPGRGTANTEAFF
TGTGCCTGGAGGCCCGGCCGGGGGACAGCGAACACTGAAGCTTTCTTT
>TRBJ1-3|-|TRBV5-5|-
CASSLVLGQRGNTIYF
TGTGCCAGCAGCTTGGTCCTTGGACAGCGCGGAAACACCATATATTTT
>TRBJ2-1|-|TRBV4-3|-
CASSQVGYNEQFF
TGCGCCAGCAGCCAAGTCGGTTACAATGAGCAGTTCTTC
>TRBJ2-3|-|TRBV5-1|-
CASSDSGNTQYF
TGCGCCAGCAGCGATTCAGGGAATACGCAGTATTTT
>TRBJ2-7|-|TRBV2|TRBD1
CASSSTGTGRIEQYF
TGTGCCAGCAGTTCTACCGGGACAGGTCGGATCGAGCAGTACTTC
>TRBJ2-1|-|TRBV30|-
CAWSLVGVGDEQFF
TGTGCCTGGAGTTTGGTGGGAGTTGGAGATGAGCAGTTCTTC
>TRBJ2-7|-|TRBV27|-
CASSLGEGGSEQYF
TGTGCCAGCAGTTTAGGGGAGGGGGGTAGCGAGCAGTACTTC
>TRBJ2-7|-|TRBV9|TRBD1
CASSGGPGGSYEQYF
TGTGCCAGCAGCGGGGGGCCAGGGGGCTCCTACGAGCAGTACTTC
>TRBJ2-7|-|TRBV5-5|-
CASSLGGHASSYEQYF
TGTGCCAGCAGCTTGGGGGGACACGCAAGCTCCTACGAGCAGTACTTC
>TRBJ1-1|-|TRBV5-1|-
CASSLWGRGDTEAFF
TGCGCCAGCAGCTTGTGGGGGCGGGGGGACACTGAAGCTTTCTTT
>TRBJ1-1|-|TRBV9|-
CASSARRENTEAFF
TGTGCCAGCAGCGCCCGCAGGGAGAACACTGAAGCTTTCTTT
>TRBJ1-4|-|TRBV14|-
CASSRQLNEKLFF
TGTGCCAGCAGCCGACAGCTTAATGAAAAACTGTTTTTT
>TRBJ2-5|-|TRBV5-1|TRBD2
CASSLAVGGKTQYF
TGCGCCAGCAGCTTGGCGGTGGGGGGGAAGACCCAGTACTTC
>TRBJ1-3|-|TRBV15|TRBD1
CATSPEAGGHTIYF
TGTGCCACCAGCCCGGAGGCAGGGGGCCACACCATATATTTT
>TRBJ2-1|-|TRBV6-1|-
CASRGDSGGNEQFF
TGTGCCAGCAGGGGGGACAGCGGGGGCAATGAGCAGTTCTTC
>TRBJ2-2|-|TRBV6-6|-
CASIKNSGELFF
TGTGCCAGCATCAAGAACAGCGGGGAGCTGTTTTTT
>TRBJ2-1|-|TRBV5-1|-
CASRTNVNEQFF
TGCGCCAGCCGCACTAACGTCAATGAGCAGTTCTTC
>TRBJ1-4|-|TRBV7-9|TRBD1
CASSPGTGGANEKLFF
TGTGCCAGCAGCCCAGGGACAGGGGGCGCTAATGAAAAACTGTTTTTT
>TRBJ2-3|-|TRBV29-1|TRBD2
CSVNLRWTSGGWDTQYF
TGCAGCGTTAATCTCCGGTGGACTAGCGGGGGTTGGGATACGCAGTATTTT
>TRBJ2-3|-|TRBV6-1|-
CASSDRWSTDTQYF
TGTGCCAGCAGTGACAGGTGGAGCACAGATACGCAGTATTTT
>TRBJ2-3|-|TRBV6-5|-
CASIARGGGGTQYF
TGTGCCAGCATAGCACGAGGGGGCGGGGGTACGCAGTATTTT
>TRBJ1-3|-|TRBV9|TRBD1
CASSPHSRQTGDGNTIYF
TGTGCCAGCAGCCCGCACTCCCGCCAAACAGGGGACGGAAACACCATATATTTT
>TRBJ2-7|-|TRBV7-8|TRBD2
CASSLLAGGRAYEQYF
TGTGCCAGCAGCCTCCTTGCGGGGGGCCGTGCCTACGAGCAGTACTTC
>TRBJ2-1|-|TRBV7-2|TRBD2
CASSLASSGGAYNEQFF
TGTGCCAGCAGCTTAGCTTCTAGCGGGGGGGCTTACAATGAGCAGTTCTTC
>TRBJ1-3|-|TRBV10-1|-
CASIYGATIYF
TGCGCCAGCATTTATGGGGCCACCATATATTTT
>TRBJ2-3|-|TRBV15|TRBD2
CATSRALGTSGGIADTQYF
TGTGCCACCAGCAGAGCACTCGGGACTAGCGGGGGGATCGCGGATACGCAGTATTTT
>TRBJ2-5|-|TRBV27|-
CASSGGQVETQYF
TGTGCCAGCAGTGGAGGTCAGGTAGAGACCCAGTACTTC
>TRBJ1-2|-|TRBV7-2|-
CASSLGSGGNYGYTF
TGTGCCAGCAGCTTAGGTTCGGGGGGCAACTATGGCTACACCTTC
>TRBJ1-4|-|TRBV5-8|-
CASSLMGQREKLFF
TGTGCCAGCAGCTTGATGGGACAAAGAGAAAAACTGTTTTTT
>TRBJ2-3|-|TRBV7-9|-
CASSLVSQRTDTQYF
TGTGCCAGCAGCTTAGTTTCCCAGAGAACAGATACGCAGTATTTT
>TRBJ2-7|-|TRBV11-2|-
CASSLGATAGEQYF
TGTGCCAGCAGCTTAGGCGCCACGGCGGGCGAGCAGTACTTC
>TRBJ2-1|-|TRBV5-1|-
CASSLGGRNEQFF
TGCGCCAGCAGCCTCGGAGGGCGGAATGAGCAGTTCTTC
>TRBJ1-2|-|TRBV6-6|-
CASSYSGEPAPGYTF
TGTGCCAGCAGTTACTCGGGAGAGCCGGCTCCTGGCTACACCTTC
>TRBJ1-1|few|TRBV19|-
CASSIVNGNTEAFF
TGTGCCAGTAGTATAGTCAACGGGAACACTGAAGCTTTCTTT
>TRBJ2-5|-|TRBV28|TRBD1
CASSLAGQAQETQYF
TGTGCCAGCAGTTTAGCGGGACAGGCCCAAGAGACCCAGTACTTC
>TRBJ1-5|-|TRBV10-1|-
CARRTVESAQHF
TGCGCCAGAAGGACGGTGGAATCAGCCCAGCATTTT